This T cell receptor (beta chain) stems from a study of T cell changes during pregnancy in multiple sclerosis. Libraries were prepared by immunoSEQ multiplex PCR; TCRdb keeps only in-frame clonotypes and omits some of them. The sample records approximately 50,000 clones, 90% to 95% being singletons. This CDR3 spans 15 amino acids. Germline CDR1 SGHRS, CDR2 YFSETQ. The V end was cut by 6 bases, the J end by 2 bases, with 17 bases between. This clone is a singleton in its sample. The specimen was CD8+ T cells from peripheral blood mononuclear cells, collected after pregnancy. The gene calls are TRBV5-1 and TRBJ2-5, with D possibly being TRBD2 (6 bases). This receptor was obtained from a female donor with multiple sclerosis, enrolled in a pregnancy study. CDR3 nucleotide sequence: TGCGCCAGCAAGACCGGAGGGGCGACACAAGAGACCCAGTACTTC. Residues: CASKTGGATQETQYF.